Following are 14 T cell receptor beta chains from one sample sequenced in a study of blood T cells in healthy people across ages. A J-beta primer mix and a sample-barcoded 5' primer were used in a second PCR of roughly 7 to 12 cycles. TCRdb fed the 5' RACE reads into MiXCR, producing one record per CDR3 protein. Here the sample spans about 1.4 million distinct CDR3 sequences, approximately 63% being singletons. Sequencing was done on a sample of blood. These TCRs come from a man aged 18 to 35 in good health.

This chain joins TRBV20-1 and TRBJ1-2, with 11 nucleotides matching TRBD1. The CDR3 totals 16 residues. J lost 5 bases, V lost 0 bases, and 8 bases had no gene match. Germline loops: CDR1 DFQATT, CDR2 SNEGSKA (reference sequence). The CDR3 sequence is CSARDFPGQGVYGYTF. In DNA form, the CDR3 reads TGCAGTGCTAGAGATTTTCCGGGACAGGGGGTTTATGGCTACACCTTC.

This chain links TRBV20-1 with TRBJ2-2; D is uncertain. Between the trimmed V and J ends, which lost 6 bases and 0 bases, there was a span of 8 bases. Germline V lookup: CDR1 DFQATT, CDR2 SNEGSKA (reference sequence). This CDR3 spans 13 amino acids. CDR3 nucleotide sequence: TGCAGTGCGTCCGGTCCGAACACCGGGGAGCTGTTTTTT. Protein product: CSASGPNTGELFF.

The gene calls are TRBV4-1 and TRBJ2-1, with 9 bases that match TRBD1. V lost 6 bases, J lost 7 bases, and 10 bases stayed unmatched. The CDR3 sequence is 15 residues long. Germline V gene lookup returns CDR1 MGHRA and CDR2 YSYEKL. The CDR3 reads CASRDGQGNWNEQFF. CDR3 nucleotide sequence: TGCGCCAGCAGAGACGGACAGGGGAATTGGAATGAGCAGTTCTTC.

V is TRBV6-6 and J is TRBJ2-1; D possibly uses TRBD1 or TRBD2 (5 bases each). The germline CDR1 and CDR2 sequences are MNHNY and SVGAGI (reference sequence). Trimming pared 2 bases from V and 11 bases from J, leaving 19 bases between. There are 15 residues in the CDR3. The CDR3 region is CASSYPPRGENKQFF. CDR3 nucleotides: TGTGCCAGCAGTTACCCCCCCCGGGGCGAGAATAAGCAGTTCTTC.

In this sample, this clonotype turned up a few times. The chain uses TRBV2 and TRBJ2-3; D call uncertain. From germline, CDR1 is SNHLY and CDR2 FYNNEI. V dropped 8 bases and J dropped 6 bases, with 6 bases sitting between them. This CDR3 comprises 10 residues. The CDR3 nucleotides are TGTGCCAGCCTGGTGGATACGCAGTATTTT. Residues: CASLVDTQYF.

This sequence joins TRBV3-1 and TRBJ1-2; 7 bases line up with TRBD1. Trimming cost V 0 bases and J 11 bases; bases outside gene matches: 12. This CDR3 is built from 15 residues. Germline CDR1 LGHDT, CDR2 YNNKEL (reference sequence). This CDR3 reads CASSQDPSEGTEYTF. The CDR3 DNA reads TGTGCCAGCAGCCAAGACCCTTCTGAAGGGACAGAATACACCTTC.

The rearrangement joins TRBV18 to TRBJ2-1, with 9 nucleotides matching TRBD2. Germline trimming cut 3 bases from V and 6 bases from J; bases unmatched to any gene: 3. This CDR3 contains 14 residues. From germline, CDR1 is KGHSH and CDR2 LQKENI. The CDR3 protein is CASSPGTSTNEQFF. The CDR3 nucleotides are TGTGCCAGCTCACCTGGGACTAGCACCAATGAGCAGTTCTTC.

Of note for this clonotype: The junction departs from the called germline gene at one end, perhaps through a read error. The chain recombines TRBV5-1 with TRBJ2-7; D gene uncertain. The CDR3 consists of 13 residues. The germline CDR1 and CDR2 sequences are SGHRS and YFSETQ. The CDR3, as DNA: TGCGTCAGCAGCCCCCCCAGCTCCTACGAGCAGTACTTC. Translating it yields CVSSPPSSYEQYF.

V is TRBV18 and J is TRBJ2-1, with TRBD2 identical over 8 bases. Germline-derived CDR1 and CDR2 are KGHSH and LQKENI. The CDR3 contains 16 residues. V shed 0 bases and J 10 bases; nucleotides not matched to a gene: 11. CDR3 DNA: TGTGCCAGCTCACCACCAACGGGGGGGTCCTTCAAGGAGCAGTTCTTC. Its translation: CASSPPTGGSFKEQFF. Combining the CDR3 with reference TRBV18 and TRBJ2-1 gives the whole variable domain NAGVMQNPRHLVRRRGQEARLRCSPMKGHSHVYWYRQLPEEGLKFMVYLQKENIIDESGMPKERFSAEFPKEGPSILRIQQVVRGDSAAYFCASSPPTGGSFKEQFFGPGTRLTVL.

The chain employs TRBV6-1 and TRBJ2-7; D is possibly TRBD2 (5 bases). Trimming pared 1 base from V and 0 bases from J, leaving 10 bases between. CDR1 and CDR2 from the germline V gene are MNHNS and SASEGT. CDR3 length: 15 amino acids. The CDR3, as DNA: TGTGCCAGCAGTGAAGGGTCGGGGAGCTCCTACGAGCAGTACTTC. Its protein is CASSEGSGSSYEQYF.

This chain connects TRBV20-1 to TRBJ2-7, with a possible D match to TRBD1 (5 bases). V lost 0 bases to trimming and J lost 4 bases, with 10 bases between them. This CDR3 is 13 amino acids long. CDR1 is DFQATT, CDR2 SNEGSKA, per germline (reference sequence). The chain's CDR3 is CSARDGNRYEQYF. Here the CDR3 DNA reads TGCAGTGCTAGAGATGGGAACAGGTACGAGCAGTACTTC.

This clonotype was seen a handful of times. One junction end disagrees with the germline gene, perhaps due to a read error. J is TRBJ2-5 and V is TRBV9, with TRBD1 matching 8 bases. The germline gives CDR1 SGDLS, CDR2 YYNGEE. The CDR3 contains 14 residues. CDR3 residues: CASSVDRGGETQYF. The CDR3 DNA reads TGTGCCAGCAGTGTAGACAGGGGCGGTGAGACCCAGTACTTC.

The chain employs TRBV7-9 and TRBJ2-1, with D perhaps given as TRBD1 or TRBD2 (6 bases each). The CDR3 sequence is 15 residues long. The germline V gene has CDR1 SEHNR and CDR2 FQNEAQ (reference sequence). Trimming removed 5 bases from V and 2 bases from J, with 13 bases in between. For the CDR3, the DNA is TGTGCCAGCAGCCCGACTAGGGGGGCCTACAATGAGCAGTTCTTC. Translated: CASSPTRGAYNEQFF.

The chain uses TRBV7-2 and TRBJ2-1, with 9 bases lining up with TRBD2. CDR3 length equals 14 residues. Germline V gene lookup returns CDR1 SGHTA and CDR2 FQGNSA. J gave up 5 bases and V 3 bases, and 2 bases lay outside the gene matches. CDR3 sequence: CASSLGTSHNEQFF. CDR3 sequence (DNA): TGTGCCAGCAGCTTGGGGACTAGCCACAATGAGCAGTTCTTC.